These 19 T cell receptor beta chains originate from one sample sequenced in a study of beta chain bispecific antibodies for T cell cancers (dated by TCRdb to about 2021). Results and caveats for the whole study, not just this receptor: Leukemia cell line cells were mixed with normal T cells in each sequenced sample, and most of the targeted TRBV signal was derived from the leukemia cells rather than from the normal T cells. Relative to anti-CD19, the TRBV12-3 share of total TRBV signal was reduced by roughly 99% after anti-TRBV12 exposure, whereas a nonsignificant around 36% decrease was observed for TRBV12-4.

Read against the paper, the sample's treatment or condition label means: alpha-V12: anti-TRBV12 scFv linked to anti-CD3 scFv. For 2 to 4 days, T cells were expanded from blood mononuclear cells using either the anti-CD3 antibody OKT3 or CD3/CD28 Dynabeads. Antigen specificity for these receptors is unknown. The library was prepared using 5' RACE. The instrument given in TCRdb is Illumina MiSeq. The raw public data were reprocessed by TCRdb itself: fastp quality trimming at Q25, MiXCR clonotype calling, in-frame beta chains only. Under each unique CDR3 protein, matching rows form one entry showing the most common genes and DNA. This sample is represented by 20,000 to 25,000 distinct CDR3 sequences; approximately 2% of them were singletons. The ten largest clones take up 5.2% of the sample. The material sequenced was healthy donor T cells cultured with leukemia cells, taken from a culture containing a bispecific antibody targeting TCR Vbeta12. Every receptor here comes from a human donor in good health. Some clones in this sample may be carry-over from other donors' samples.

This clonotype was recorded at least ten times. J is TRBJ2-5 and V is TRBV6-6, with 12 bases fitting TRBD2. The V gene's germline CDR1 is MNHNY and CDR2 SVGAGI (reference sequence). J lost 4 bases, V lost 6 bases, and 6 bases had no gene match. The CDR3 runs 15 residues. CDR3 residues: CASSSGLAGPETQYF. Here the CDR3 DNA reads TGTGCCAGCAGCTCCGGACTAGCGGGGCCAGAGACCCAGTACTTC.

This clonotype was observed at least ten times. The rearrangement joins TRBV6-6 to TRBJ1-5; 9 nucleotides agree with TRBD1. The V segment lost 5 bases and the J segment 7 bases; nucleotides outside the gene matches: 6. The CDR3 extends over 14 amino acids. CDR1 is MNHNY and CDR2 is SVGAGI in the germline V gene (reference sequence). The CDR3 here is CASSLRDRDQPQHF. CDR3 DNA: TGTGCCAGCAGTCTCCGGGACAGGGACCAGCCCCAGCATTTT.

This clonotype was observed at least ten times. The J gene is TRBJ2-1, the V gene TRBV7-9; 15 bases are shared with TRBD2. V shed 8 bases and J 7 bases; nucleotides not matched to a gene: 3. Germline-derived CDR1 and CDR2 are SEHNR and FQNEAQ (reference sequence). The CDR3 totals 14 residues. CDR3 sequence reads: CASYGTSGRNEQFF. CDR3 DNA: TGTGCCAGCTACGGGACTAGCGGGAGGAATGAGCAGTTCTTC. Complete variable domain (other parts from reference TRBV7-9 and TRBJ2-1): DTGVSQNPRHKITKRGQNVTFRCDPISEHNRLYWYRQTLGQGPEFLTYFQNEAQLEKSRLLSDRFSAERPKGSFSTLEIQRTEQGDSAMYLCASYGTSGRNEQFFGPGTRLTVL.

This chain links TRBV12-5 with TRBJ2-2, with D uncertain. Germline CDR1 is LGHNT and CDR2 is FRNRAP. V lost 3 bases, J lost 6 bases, and 17 bases lay in between. This CDR3 region has 16 residues. The CDR3 loop reads CASGFVHGRFSGELFF. In DNA, the CDR3 is TGTGCTAGTGGTTTCGTGCACGGACGCTTTTCCGGGGAGCTGTTTTTT.

This clonotype has a count of ten or more. The chain employs TRBV6-5 and TRBJ1-1; D not certain. Germline V gene data show CDR1 as MNHEY and CDR2 as SVGAGI. The CDR3 is made up of 14 amino acids. Trimming stripped 8 bases from V and 1 base from J, with 14 bases between. CDR3 DNA sequence: TGTGCCAGCGTTGGTGGGGTAAGGAACACTGAAGCTTTCTTT. This codes for CASVGGVRNTEAFF.

This clonotype was detected many times. This rearrangement joins TRBV5-1 to TRBJ2-7, with D unclear. Trimming stripped 3 bases from V and 7 bases from J, with 14 bases between. The CDR3 consists of 13 residues. In germline, CDR1 is SGHRS, CDR2 YFSETQ. The CDR3 nucleotides are TGCGCCAGCAGCTCCTCCCCCAGTCAAGAGCAGTACTTC. This sequence encodes CASSSSPSQEQYF.

This clonotype turned up a few times. The chain links TRBV12-3 or TRBV12-4 to TRBJ2-7; weak D call: TRBD2 (6 bases). The CDR3 covers 14 residues. The germline V and J ends were trimmed by 11 bases and 0 bases, with 17 bases remaining between them. The CDR3 DNA reads as TGTGCCCGTAGGAGAGGGGACTTCTCCTACGAGCAGTACTTC. Translation: CARRRGDFSYEQYF.

This clonotype is medium-sized in the sample. V is TRBV6-2 or TRBV6-3 and J is TRBJ2-1, with 7 bases matching TRBD2. The CDR3 is made up of 15 amino acids. CDR1 and CDR2 (germline): MNHEY, SVGEGT. The trim removed 6 bases at V and 1 base at J, leaving 6 bases unmatched. Written as DNA, the CDR3 is TGTGCCAGCAGCCGGGGGGTACTATCCTACAATGAGCAGTTCTTC. Translated: CASSRGVLSYNEQFF.

This clonotype was observed a few times. The V call is TRBV18, the J call TRBJ2-3; unclear D gene. CDR3 length equals 12 residues. The V gene's germline CDR1 is KGHSH and CDR2 LQKENI. Trimming stripped 0 bases from V and 6 bases from J, with 4 bases between. The CDR3 region has the DNA TGTGCCAGCTCACCACCGGCCGATACGCAGTATTTT. This encodes CASSPPADTQYF.

This clonotype was recorded many times. V gene TRBV5-1 combines with J gene TRBJ2-7, with 11 bases aligning to TRBD2. Germline V gene lookup returns CDR1 SGHRS and CDR2 YFSETQ. This CDR3 has 15 residues. Germline trimming cut 4 bases from V and 6 bases from J; bases unmatched to any gene: 9. Here the CDR3 DNA reads TGCGCCAGCAGCCAGGGACTAGCGGAACTGGCCGAGCAGTACTTC. Protein: CASSQGLAELAEQYF.

This clonotype was recorded at least ten times. The chain links TRBV28 to TRBJ1-2; D remains unclear. V shed 6 bases and J shed 5 bases, with 7 bases lying between them. The CDR3 length is 11 residues. From germline, CDR1 is MDHEN and CDR2 SYDVKM. The CDR3 reads CASSQNYGYTF. DNA of the CDR3: TGTGCCAGCAGCCAAAATTATGGCTACACCTTC.

This clonotype was counted at least ten times. V and J are TRBV7-9 and TRBJ2-5, with TRBD2 as a possible D gene (5 bases). Germline-derived CDR1 and CDR2 are SEHNR and FQNEAQ (reference sequence). The CDR3 consists of 14 residues. The V end lost 4 bases, the J end lost 4 bases, and 13 bases lay between the germline ends. Here the CDR3 DNA reads TGTGCCAGCAGCTCAACACGGGAAAGAGAGACCCAGTACTTC. This encodes CASSSTRERETQYF.

This clonotype has ten or more counts. The chain has TRBV7-3 and TRBJ2-3; 8 positions match TRBD1. The CDR3 loop spans 14 amino acids. Looked up from germline, CDR1 is SGHTA and CDR2 is FQGTGA. The V gene end was trimmed by 4 bases and the J gene end by 3 bases; junction bases not matched to a gene: 3. CDR3 protein: CASSSGQGTDTQYF. The CDR3 region has the DNA TGTGCCAGCAGCTCCGGACAGGGAACAGATACGCAGTATTTT.

This clonotype was found many times. The rearrangement links TRBV7-6 to TRBJ1-2, with D perhaps matching TRBD1 (5 bases). The ends were cut back, 1 base at V and 3 bases at J, with 9 bases in the middle. The germline gives CDR1 SGHVS, CDR2 FNYEAQ. The CDR3 extends over 14 amino acids. CDR3 nucleotide sequence: TGTGCCAGCAGCTTAGGCGGAGGGGACTATGGCTACACCTTC. Translation: CASSLGGGDYGYTF.

There are many counts of this clonotype. This chain connects TRBV6-5 to TRBJ2-5; D ambiguous. From germline, CDR1 is MNHEY and CDR2 SVGAGI. There are 14 residues in the CDR3. The germline V and J ends were trimmed by 2 bases and 4 bases, with 11 bases remaining between them. CDR3 bases: TGTGCCAGCAGTTACGATCAGGTTACAGAGACCCAGTACTTC. Residues: CASSYDQVTETQYF.

This clonotype appeared many times. The genes are TRBV19 and TRBJ2-2; possible D gene TRBD1, 5 bases. CDR3 size: 14 residues. The V gene's germline CDR1 is LNHDA and CDR2 SQIVND (reference sequence). V lost 7 bases and J 3 bases, leaving 12 bases between the germline ends. The DNA for the CDR3 is TGTGCCAGTACGACAGACGAACACACCGGGGAGCTGTTTTTT. Translation gives CASTTDEHTGELFF.

This clonotype showed up many times. The gene calls are TRBV5-6 and TRBJ2-2; D tentatively reads TRBD1 or TRBD2 (6 bases each). The V gene's germline CDR1 is SGHDT and CDR2 YYEEEE. There are 18 residues in the CDR3. V was shortened by 3 bases and J by 0 bases, with 18 bases between the two germline ends. The CDR3 region is CASSSPLAGDSNTGELFF. The CDR3 region has the DNA TGTGCCAGCAGCTCGCCCTTGGCAGGGGACTCGAACACCGGGGAGCTGTTTTTT. The full variable domain, with the rest looked up from reference TRBV5-6 and TRBJ2-2, is DAGVTQSPTHLIKTRGQQVTLRCSPKSGHDTVSWYQQALGQGPQFIFQYYEEEERQRGNFPDRFSGHQFPNYSSELNVNALLLGDSALYLCASSSPLAGDSNTGELFFGEGSRLTVL.

This clonotype was recorded at least ten times. The chain carries TRBV6-1 and TRBJ2-5; TRBD1 aligns across 8 bases. Germline CDR1 reads MNHNS; CDR2 reads SASEGT. The CDR3 has 15 amino acids. J lost 3 bases, V lost 9 bases, and 12 bases had no gene match. CDR3 DNA: TGTGCCAGTCCCTCAGGACAGGGCTTAAAAGAGACCCAGTACTTC. Its protein is CASPSGQGLKETQYF.

This clonotype has at least ten counts. The rearrangement joins TRBV6-5 to TRBJ1-1; D may be TRBD1 (6 bases). Trimming cost V 8 bases and J 1 base, with 14 bases left between them. CDR1 and CDR2 (germline): MNHEY, SVGAGI. The length of the CDR3 is 14 residues. This chain's CDR3 is CASYGRGRNTEAFF. The CDR3 nucleotides read TGTGCCAGCTACGGTCGGGGGCGGAACACTGAAGCTTTCTTT.